The 30 T cell receptor beta chains presented below share a single source sample, sequenced in a study of response to subunit inactivated influenza vaccine. One entry per CDR3 protein, called by TCRdb with MiXCR from the RT-PCR reads. The sample includes a few hundred thousand distinct CDR3 sequences, around 11% of them seen just once. These data are also associated with another study on T cells expressing NK-cell markers. That study reports: It was by 5'RACE template switching with UMIs that TCR beta cDNA was made.

The input for sequencing was PBMCs from blood, taken on the day of vaccination. The receptors stem from a man aged 50-60 years who received an inactivated influenza vaccine.

This clonotype was recorded a few times. This rearrangement joins TRBV5-6 to TRBJ2-4, with 11 bases lining up with TRBD2. The germline V gene encodes CDR1 SGHDT and CDR2 YYEEEE. This CDR3 is 15 amino acids long. The ends lost 7 bases at V and 7 bases at J; junction bases unmatched: 10. CDR3 in DNA: TGTGCCAGCCAATATAGCGGGGGGGCGAAGAACATTCAGTACTTC. This codes for CASQYSGGAKNIQYF.

The chain uses TRBV5-1 and TRBJ1-2, with D unresolved. Germline assignment: CDR1 SGHRS and CDR2 YFSETQ. V was clipped by 0 bases and J by 4 bases, with 7 bases between them. The CDR3 is made up of 13 amino acids. The CDR3 protein is CASSLGQPYGYTF. The DNA of the CDR3 is TGCGCCAGCAGCTTGGGGCAGCCCTATGGCTACACCTTC.

The gene calls are TRBV7-9 and TRBJ2-7; the D is unclear. The V gene lost 5 bases and the J gene lost 6 bases, with 11 bases spanning the gap. The CDR3 sequence is 12 residues long. The germline V gene encodes CDR1 SEHNR and CDR2 FQNEAQ (reference sequence). Here the CDR3 reads CASSDRMSEQYF. The CDR3 DNA reads as TGTGCCAGCAGCGATCGCATGAGCGAGCAGTACTTC.

The chain employs TRBV29-1 and TRBJ1-3; possibly TRBD1 for D (5 bases). Trimming removed 4 bases from V and 0 bases from J, with 10 bases in between. Per the germline V gene, CDR1 is SQVTM and CDR2 is ANQGSEA. The CDR3 is 14 residues long. CDR3 residues: CSVGLDSSGNTIYF. The CDR3 region has the DNA TGCAGCGTTGGTCTCGACAGCTCTGGAAACACCATATATTTT. Full variable domain (outside the CDR3, taken from reference TRBV29-1 and TRBJ1-3): SAVISQKPSRDICQRGTSLTIQCQVDSQVTMMFWYRQQPGQSLTLIATANQGSEATYESGFVIDKFPISRPNLTFSTLTVSNMSPEDSSIYLCSVGLDSSGNTIYFGEGSWLTVV.

This clonotype has at least ten counts. The chain carries TRBV2 and TRBJ2-7, with 8 bases identical to TRBD1. Per germline, CDR1 SNHLY and CDR2 FYNNEI. Trimming cost V 8 bases and J 5 bases; bases outside gene matches: 11. The CDR3 runs to 14 residues. The CDR3 protein is CASRKDRESNEQYF. The CDR3 nucleotides read TGTGCCAGCCGAAAGGACAGGGAGAGCAACGAGCAGTACTTC.

The DNA for the CDR3 is TGCGCCAGCAGCCCCCGAACAGGGTTTCGGACAGATACGCAGTATTTT. Encoded protein: CASSPRTGFRTDTQYF. V usage is TRBV5-1 and J usage is TRBJ2-3, with a tentative D call TRBD1 (6 bases). CDR1 is SGHRS, CDR2 YFSETQ, per germline. V was shortened by 4 bases and J by 3 bases, with 18 bases between the two germline ends. This CDR3 is 16 amino acids long.

This clonotype was seen a handful of times. This chain joins TRBV28 and TRBJ2-4; D not resolved. V was shortened by 2 bases and J by 0 bases, with 5 bases between the two germline ends. The CDR3 totals 14 residues. The germline V gene encodes CDR1 MDHEN and CDR2 SYDVKM. The CDR3 sequence: CASSLQVAKNIQYF. The CDR3 coding sequence is TGTGCCAGCAGTTTACAGGTAGCCAAAAACATTCAGTACTTC.

This clonotype came up a few times. This sequence joins TRBV11-2 and TRBJ1-1; D is unclear. Trimming removed 5 bases at V and 6 bases at J, with 10 bases between. Germline V CDR1 and CDR2: SGHAT, FQNNGV. The CDR3 has 12 amino acids. The CDR3 loop is CASSEEGSEAFF. The CDR3 region has the DNA TGTGCCAGCAGCGAGGAAGGTTCTGAAGCTTTCTTT. Based on the CDR3 plus reference TRBV11-2 and TRBJ1-1, the full variable domain is EAGVAQSPRYKIIEKRQSVAFWCNPISGHATLYWYQQILGQGPKLLIQFQNNGVVDDSQLPKDRFSAERLKGVDSTLKIQPAKLEDSAVYLCASSEEGSEAFFGQGTRLTVV.

The sample holds a few counts of this clonotype. This chain uses TRBV6-5 with TRBJ2-5, with 14 bases that match TRBD2. This CDR3 is built from 16 residues. Germline lookup yields CDR1 MNHEY and CDR2 SVGAGI. Trimming took 4 bases from V and 4 from J; bases not matched to a gene: 5. The CDR3 nucleotides read TGTGCCAGCAGTTCCGGGGGACTAGCGGGGGTAGAGACCCAGTACTTC. This encodes CASSSGGLAGVETQYF.

The chain has TRBV7-9 and TRBJ2-3; TRBD2 agrees at 8 bases. Losses at the gene ends were 2 bases for V and 3 bases for J; bases not matched to a gene: 10. Germline V gene sequence: CDR1 SEHNR, CDR2 FQNEAQ (reference sequence). There are 17 residues in the CDR3. The CDR3 reads CASSLPSGGAVTDTQYF. The CDR3 DNA follows: TGTGCCAGCAGCTTACCCTCCGGGGGGGCGGTTACAGATACGCAGTATTTT.

This clonotype was recorded a few times. A junction boundary mismatches the germline segment, possibly from a read error. The chain uses TRBV11-2 and TRBJ2-3; D is unclear. This CDR3 spans 11 amino acids. The germline CDR1 and CDR2 sequences are SGHAT and FQNNGV. CDR3 sequence (DNA): TGTGCCAGCAGCCTAGAAAGGACGCAGTATTTT. Its protein is CASSLERTQYF.

This clonotype was counted ten times or more. The chain carries TRBV7-3 and TRBJ2-1, with 9 bases identical to TRBD2. The CDR3 is made up of 14 amino acids. Germline lookup yields CDR1 SGHTA and CDR2 FQGTGA. Trimming removed 4 bases from V and 8 bases from J; junction bases left unmatched: 6. CDR3 sequence: CASSYSGSGDEQFF. The CDR3 bases are TGTGCCAGCAGCTATAGCGGGAGTGGCGATGAGCAGTTCTTC.

V usage is TRBV20-1 and J usage is TRBJ2-1; TRBD2 aligns across 8 bases. Trimming at V came to 5 bases and at J to 2 bases, leaving 8 bases not matched to a gene. Looked up from germline, CDR1 is DFQATT and CDR2 is SNEGSKA (reference sequence). The CDR3 loop spans 15 amino acids. CDR3 nucleotide sequence: TGCAGTGCTCCATTTCCGGGACTAGCCTACAATGAGCAGTTCTTC. It codes for CSAPFPGLAYNEQFF.

This clonotype has more than one count but fewer than ten. V usage is TRBV9 and J usage is TRBJ1-1; D not resolved. The CDR3 length is 13 residues. In germline, CDR1 is SGDLS, CDR2 YYNGEE. Trimming left V 0 bases short and J 5 bases short, with 8 bases between. DNA of the CDR3: TGTGCCAGCAGCGTAGGGGGTCGGACTGAAGCTTTCTTT. Translation gives CASSVGGRTEAFF. The full variable domain, rest sourced from reference TRBV9 and TRBJ1-1, is DSGVTQTPKHLITATGQRVTLRCSPRSGDLSVYWYQQSLDQGLQFLIQYYNGEERAKGNILERFSAQQFPDLHSELNLSSLELGDSALYFCASSVGGRTEAFFGQGTRLTVV.

The genes are TRBV6-2 or TRBV6-3 and TRBJ2-7; maybe TRBD1 (6 bases). CDR3 length: 14 amino acids. The V end lost 0 bases, the J end lost 7 bases, and 13 bases lay between the germline ends. Germline loops: CDR1 MNHEY, CDR2 SVGEGT. CDR3 in amino acids: CASSYSRQGIEQYF. As DNA, the CDR3 is TGTGCCAGCAGTTACTCACGGCAGGGGATTGAGCAGTACTTC.

The J gene is TRBJ2-5, the V gene TRBV7-2; 11 positions agree with TRBD2. Trimming took 3 bases from V and 5 from J; bases not matched to a gene: 5. CDR1 and CDR2 (germline): SGHTA, FQGNSA. The CDR3 covers 15 residues. CDR3 in amino acids: CASSFSGGAWETQYF. The DNA of the CDR3 is TGTGCCAGCAGCTTTAGCGGGGGGGCCTGGGAGACCCAGTACTTC.

This chain connects TRBV7-8 to TRBJ1-4; perhaps TRBD1 as D (5 bases). CDR1 and CDR2 from the germline V gene are SGHVS and FQNEAQ. CDR3 length: 16 residues. V was trimmed by 4 bases and J by 3 bases, leaving 15 bases between them. The CDR3 here is CASSSRGAGSNEKLFF. The CDR3 bases are TGTGCCAGCAGCTCCCGAGGGGCTGGCTCTAATGAAAAACTGTTTTTT.

This clonotype has more than one count but fewer than ten. In DNA, the CDR3 is TGTGCCAGCAGCTTAGCTGGGTTGAATGAGCAGTTCTTC. This codes for CASSLAGLNEQFF. The chain is built from TRBV7-9 and TRBJ2-1; D is ambiguous. Deletions cut 0 bases from V and 7 bases from J, with 7 bases between. Per the germline V gene, CDR1 is SEHNR and CDR2 is FQNEAQ (reference sequence). This CDR3 contains 13 residues.

The chain links TRBV24-1 to TRBJ2-7; no definite D call. Germline CDR1 is KGHDR and CDR2 is SFDVKD. Trimming stripped 3 bases from V and 3 bases from J, with 5 bases between. This CDR3 has 12 residues. CDR3: CATSDSDYEQYF. In DNA, the CDR3 is TGTGCCACCAGTGATAGTGACTACGAGCAGTACTTC.

This clonotype was observed many times. V is TRBV20-1 and J is TRBJ1-6, with TRBD1 identical over 7 bases. J lost 7 bases, V lost 4 bases, and 7 bases had no gene match. Germline V gene data show CDR1 as DFQATT and CDR2 as SNEGSKA (reference sequence). This CDR3 is built from 14 residues. CDR3 loop: CSAKQGNRNSPLHF. The CDR3 DNA reads TGCAGTGCTAAACAGGGGAACAGAAATTCACCCCTCCACTTT.

This clonotype has just a few counts. CDR3 DNA: TGTGCCAGCAGCCAAACGGGAGACACCGGGGAGCTGTTTTTT. As protein: CASSQTGDTGELFF. The genes are TRBV3-1 and TRBJ2-2; D perhaps matches TRBD2 (6 bases). V shed 2 bases and J shed 3 bases, with 7 bases lying between them. The germline V gene encodes CDR1 LGHDT and CDR2 YNNKEL (reference sequence). The CDR3 sequence is 14 residues long.

There are a few counts of this clonotype. J is TRBJ1-6 and V is TRBV5-5; D uncertain. Germline V CDR1 and CDR2: SGHKS, YYEKEE (reference sequence). CDR3 length equals 14 residues. Trimming removed 0 bases at V and 4 bases at J, with 5 bases between. The DNA for the CDR3 is TGTGCCAGCAGCTTGGAACAGTATAATTCACCCCTCCACTTT. It specifies CASSLEQYNSPLHF.

This clonotype turned up a few times. This chain links TRBV4-2 with TRBJ2-7; D remains ambiguous. Per germline, CDR1 LGHNA and CDR2 YNFKEQ. V gave up 0 bases and J gave up 7 bases, with 10 bases separating them. This CDR3 is built from 13 residues. CDR3 sequence: CASSQDLDEEQYF. Written as DNA, the CDR3 is TGTGCCAGCAGCCAAGATTTGGACGAGGAGCAGTACTTC.

This clonotype was detected only a few times. The chain has TRBV9 and TRBJ2-1, with 13 bases aligning to TRBD2. The CDR3 spans 15 residues. Germline V gives CDR1 SGDLS, CDR2 YYNGEE. V lost 5 bases to trimming and J lost 4 bases; unmatched junction nucleotides: 3. This CDR3 is CASRLGLAGYNEQFF. The CDR3 coding sequence is TGTGCCAGCAGACTGGGACTAGCGGGGTACAATGAGCAGTTCTTC.

The rearrangement uses TRBV5-6 and TRBJ2-2; 8 nucleotides agree with TRBD1. Germline CDR1 reads SGHDT; CDR2 reads YYEEEE. V dropped 4 bases and J dropped 6; count of bases not matched to a gene: 8. The length of the CDR3 is 15 residues. The CDR3 bases are TGTGCCAGCAGCAAGACGGACAGGGCCTCCGGGGAGCTGTTTTTT. It yields the protein CASSKTDRASGELFF.

This clonotype was picked up a small number of times. The chain links TRBV5-1 to TRBJ2-1; either TRBD1 or TRBD2 may fit D (5 bases each). Germline lookup yields CDR1 SGHRS and CDR2 YFSETQ. V dropped 2 bases and J dropped 6 bases, with 12 bases sitting between them. There are 14 residues in the CDR3. The CDR3 coding sequence is TGCGCCAGCAGCTTCCGGGGACCTTCCAATGAGCAGTTCTTC. It codes for CASSFRGPSNEQFF.

This clonotype was counted a few times. V usage is TRBV10-3 and J usage is TRBJ2-1; 8 nucleotides align to TRBD1. With V trimmed by 7 bases and J by 9 bases, 8 bases remained unmatched. The CDR3 sequence is 13 residues long. Germline loops: CDR1 ENHRY, CDR2 SYGVKD. CDR3: CAIKDREYVEQFF. CDR3 nucleotide sequence: TGTGCCATCAAGGACAGGGAATATGTTGAGCAGTTCTTC.

This chain uses TRBV12-3 or TRBV12-4 with TRBJ2-1, with D possibly being TRBD2 (5 bases). The CDR3 consists of 13 residues. V was trimmed by 7 bases and J by 0 bases, leaving 7 bases between them. The CDR3 bases are TGTGCCAGCAACCGGGACTCCTACAATGAGCAGTTCTTC. Translated: CASNRDSYNEQFF.

This sequence joins TRBV6-5 and TRBJ2-5; the D call may be TRBD1 or TRBD2 (5 bases each). This CDR3 contains 16 residues. Germline assignment: CDR1 MNHEY and CDR2 SVGAGI. V dropped 3 bases and J dropped 1 base, with 15 bases sitting between them. The DNA of the CDR3 is TGTGCCAGCAGTTATTGGGACGGAGAGATCCAAGAGACCCAGTACTTC. Translating gives CASSYWDGEIQETQYF.

The chain links TRBV3-1 to TRBJ2-1; 8 positions match TRBD1. CDR1 is LGHDT, CDR2 YNNKEL, per germline (reference sequence). The CDR3 sequence is 13 residues long. The V segment lost 7 bases and the J segment 3 bases; nucleotides outside the gene matches: 2. CDR3: CASIGQGYNEQFF. The CDR3 coding sequence is TGTGCCAGCATCGGACAGGGCTACAATGAGCAGTTCTTC.